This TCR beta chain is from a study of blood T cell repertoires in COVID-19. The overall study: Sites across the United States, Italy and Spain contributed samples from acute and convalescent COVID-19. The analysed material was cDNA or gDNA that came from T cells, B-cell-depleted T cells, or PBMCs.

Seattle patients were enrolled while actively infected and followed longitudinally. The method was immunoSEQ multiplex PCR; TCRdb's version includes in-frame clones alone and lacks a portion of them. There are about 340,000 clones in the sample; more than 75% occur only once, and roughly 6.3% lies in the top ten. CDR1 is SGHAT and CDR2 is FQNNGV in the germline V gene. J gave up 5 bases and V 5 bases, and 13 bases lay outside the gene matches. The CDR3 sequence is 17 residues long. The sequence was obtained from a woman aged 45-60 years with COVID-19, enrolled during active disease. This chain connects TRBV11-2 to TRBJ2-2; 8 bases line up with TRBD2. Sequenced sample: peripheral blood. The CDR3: CASSEFISGINTGELFF. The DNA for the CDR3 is TGTGCCAGCAGCGAGTTTATTAGCGGGATAAATACCGGGGAGCTGTTTTTT. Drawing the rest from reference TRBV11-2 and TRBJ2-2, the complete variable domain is EAGVAQSPRYKIIEKRQSVAFWCNPISGHATLYWYQQILGQGPKLLIQFQNNGVVDDSQLPKDRFSAERLKGVDSTLKIQPAKLEDSAVYLCASSEFISGINTGELFFGEGSRLTVL.